This TCR beta chain was retrieved from a study of T cells in Graves' hyperthyroidism and ophthalmopathy. Overall study context: Peripheral blood draws took place at initial diagnosis, ahead of any treatment.

For ophthalmopathy patients, the Clinical Activity Score was at least 3 and the NOSPECS grade at least 4; duration was under 3 months. Lactation, pregnancy, other autoimmune disease or uncontrolled infection excluded patients. It was 8 to 10 ml of fresh peripheral blood that supplied the PBMCs. With 6 bases clipped from V and 2 bases from J, the junction kept 3 bases outside the gene matches. The CDR3 totals 13 residues. As for this clonotype: A much larger clone differs from this one at a single base, so this may be a read error.

TCR beta CDR3 region amplification was performed from RNA transcripts. With the HTBI primer set, the TCR CDR3 went through a first round of RT-PCR. TCRdb itself ran the multiplex PCR reads through MiXCR, one entry per CDR3 protein. The table shows around 370,000 distinct CDR3 sequences, with approximately 17% occurring only once. The sequence came from a man aged 18 to 29 with Graves' ophthalmopathy. The specimen sequenced was blood. The rearrangement joins TRBV12-3 or TRBV12-4 to TRBJ2-5, with TRBD2 matching over 7 bases. For the CDR3, the DNA is TGTGCCAGCAGAGCCGGGAGGCAAGAGACCCAGTACTTC. Protein sequence: CASRAGRQETQYF.